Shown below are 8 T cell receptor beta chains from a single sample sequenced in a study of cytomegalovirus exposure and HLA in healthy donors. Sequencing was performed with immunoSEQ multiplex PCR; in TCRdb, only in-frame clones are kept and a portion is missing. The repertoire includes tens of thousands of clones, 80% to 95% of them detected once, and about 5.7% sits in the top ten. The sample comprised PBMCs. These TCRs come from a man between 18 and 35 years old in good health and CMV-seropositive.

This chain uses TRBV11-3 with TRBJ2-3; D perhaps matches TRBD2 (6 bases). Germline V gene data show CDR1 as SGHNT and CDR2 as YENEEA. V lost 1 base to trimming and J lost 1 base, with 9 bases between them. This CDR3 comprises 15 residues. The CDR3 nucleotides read TGTGCCAGCAGCTTAGCATGGGGGGGCACAGATACGCAGTATTTT. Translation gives CASSLAWGGTDTQYF.

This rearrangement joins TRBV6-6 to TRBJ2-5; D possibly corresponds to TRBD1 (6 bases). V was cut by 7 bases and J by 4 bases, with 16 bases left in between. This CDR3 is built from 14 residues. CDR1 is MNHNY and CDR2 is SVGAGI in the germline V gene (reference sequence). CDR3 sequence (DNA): TGTGCCAGCACCCCCATTCTAGGGGGAGAGACCCAGTACTTC. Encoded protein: CASTPILGGETQYF.

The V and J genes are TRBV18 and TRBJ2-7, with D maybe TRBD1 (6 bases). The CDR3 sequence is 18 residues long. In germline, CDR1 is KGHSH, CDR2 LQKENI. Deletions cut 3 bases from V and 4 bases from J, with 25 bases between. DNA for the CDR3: TGTGCCAGCTCACCTCCTTCCCAGGACAGAACCCACAATTACGAGCAGTACTTC. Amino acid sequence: CASSPPSQDRTHNYEQYF.

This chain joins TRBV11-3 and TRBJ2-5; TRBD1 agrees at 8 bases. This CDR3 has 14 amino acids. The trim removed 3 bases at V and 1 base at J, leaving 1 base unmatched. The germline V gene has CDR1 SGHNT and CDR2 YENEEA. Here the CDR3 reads CASSFGQGQETQYF. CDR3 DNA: TGTGCCAGCAGCTTCGGACAGGGCCAAGAGACCCAGTACTTC.

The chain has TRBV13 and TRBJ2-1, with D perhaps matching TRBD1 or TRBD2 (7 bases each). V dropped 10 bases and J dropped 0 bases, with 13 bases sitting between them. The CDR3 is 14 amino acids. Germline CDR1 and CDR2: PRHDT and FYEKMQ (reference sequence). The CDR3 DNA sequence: TGTGCCACCAGGGGGGAGGGCTCCTACAATGAGCAGTTCTTC. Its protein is CATRGEGSYNEQFF.

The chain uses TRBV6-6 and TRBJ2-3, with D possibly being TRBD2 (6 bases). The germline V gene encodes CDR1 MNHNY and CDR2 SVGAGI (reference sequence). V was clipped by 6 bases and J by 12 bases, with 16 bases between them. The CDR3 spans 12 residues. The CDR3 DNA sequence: TGTGCCAGCAGCCGGGACTCAGACATACAGTATTTT. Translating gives CASSRDSDIQYF.

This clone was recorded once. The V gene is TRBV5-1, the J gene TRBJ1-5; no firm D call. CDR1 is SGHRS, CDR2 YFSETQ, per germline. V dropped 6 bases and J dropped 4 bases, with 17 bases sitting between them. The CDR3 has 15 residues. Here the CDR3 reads CASIPSRACNQPQHF. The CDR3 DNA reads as TGCGCCAGCATCCCTAGCCGGGCGTGTAATCAGCCCCAGCATTTT.

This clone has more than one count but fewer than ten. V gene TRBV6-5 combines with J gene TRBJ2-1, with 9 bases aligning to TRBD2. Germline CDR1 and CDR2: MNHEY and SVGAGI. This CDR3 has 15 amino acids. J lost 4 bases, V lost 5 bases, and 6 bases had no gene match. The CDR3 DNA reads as TGTGCCAGCAGTCCACCGGGACTAGCTTACAATGAGCAGTTCTTC. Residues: CASSPPGLAYNEQFF.